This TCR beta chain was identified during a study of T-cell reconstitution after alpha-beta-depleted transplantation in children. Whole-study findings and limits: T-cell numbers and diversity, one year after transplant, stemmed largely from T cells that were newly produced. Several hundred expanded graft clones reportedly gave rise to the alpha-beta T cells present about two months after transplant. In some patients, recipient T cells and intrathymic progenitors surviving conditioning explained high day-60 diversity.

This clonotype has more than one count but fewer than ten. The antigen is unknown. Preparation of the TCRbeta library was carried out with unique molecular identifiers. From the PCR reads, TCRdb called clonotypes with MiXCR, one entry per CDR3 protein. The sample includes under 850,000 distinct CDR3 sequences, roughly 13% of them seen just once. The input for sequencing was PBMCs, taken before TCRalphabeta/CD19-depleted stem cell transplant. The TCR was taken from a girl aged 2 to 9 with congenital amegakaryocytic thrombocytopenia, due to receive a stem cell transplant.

This CDR3 is CATSRERGIHQPQHF. The CDR3 DNA reads as TGTGCCACCAGCAGAGAAAGGGGGATCCATCAGCCCCAGCATTTT. This chain joins TRBV15 and TRBJ1-5; the D gene is possibly TRBD1 (6 bases). CDR3 length equals 15 residues. Between the trimmed V and J ends, which lost 0 bases and 5 bases, there was a span of 11 bases. CDR1 and CDR2 (germline): LNHNV, YYDKDF (reference sequence).